This T cell receptor (beta chain) was sequenced in a study of blood T cell repertoires in COVID-19. Background on the study: Sample material is recorded as cDNA or gDNA derived from T cells, B-cell-depleted T cells, or PBMCs.

Trimming took off 4 bases at V and 0 bases at J, with 16 bases between the two ends. This CDR3 comprises 17 residues. Looked up from germline, CDR1 is SEHNR and CDR2 is FQNEAQ (reference sequence). Some clones are missing from TCRdb's copy, which holds only in-frame ones; the method was immunoSEQ multiplex PCR. The sample records approximately 99,000 clones, approximately 86% being singletons. The chain carries TRBV7-9 and TRBJ1-3; no firm D call. Sequencing was performed on peripheral blood. The receptor was derived from a woman aged 55-70 years in a cohort sampled during active or convalescent COVID-19. The CDR3 nucleotides are TGTGCCAGCAGCTCCCCCCGCCTGTGGCTCTCTGGAAACACCATATATTTT. Its translation is CASSSPRLWLSGNTIYF. The variable domain in full, with the rest retrieved from reference TRBV7-9 and TRBJ1-3, is DTGVSQNPRHKITKRGQNVTFRCDPISEHNRLYWYRQTLGQGPEFLTYFQNEAQLEKSRLLSDRFSAERPKGSFSTLEIQRTEQGDSAMYLCASSSPRLWLSGNTIYFGEGSWLTVV.